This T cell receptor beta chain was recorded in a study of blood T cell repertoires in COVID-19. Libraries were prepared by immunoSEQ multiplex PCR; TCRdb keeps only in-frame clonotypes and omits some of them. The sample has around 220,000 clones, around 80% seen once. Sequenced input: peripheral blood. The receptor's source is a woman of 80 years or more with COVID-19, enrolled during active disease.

The CDR3 DNA sequence: TGCGCCAGCAGGGGACGGGACTCACTCAGCGAAAAACTGTTTTTT. Translating it yields CASRGRDSLSEKLFF. This chain joins TRBV5-1 and TRBJ1-4; D might be TRBD1 (5 bases). The germline gives CDR1 SGHRS, CDR2 YFSETQ. The CDR3 loop spans 15 amino acids. V lost 5 bases to trimming and J lost 8 bases, with 19 bases between them.